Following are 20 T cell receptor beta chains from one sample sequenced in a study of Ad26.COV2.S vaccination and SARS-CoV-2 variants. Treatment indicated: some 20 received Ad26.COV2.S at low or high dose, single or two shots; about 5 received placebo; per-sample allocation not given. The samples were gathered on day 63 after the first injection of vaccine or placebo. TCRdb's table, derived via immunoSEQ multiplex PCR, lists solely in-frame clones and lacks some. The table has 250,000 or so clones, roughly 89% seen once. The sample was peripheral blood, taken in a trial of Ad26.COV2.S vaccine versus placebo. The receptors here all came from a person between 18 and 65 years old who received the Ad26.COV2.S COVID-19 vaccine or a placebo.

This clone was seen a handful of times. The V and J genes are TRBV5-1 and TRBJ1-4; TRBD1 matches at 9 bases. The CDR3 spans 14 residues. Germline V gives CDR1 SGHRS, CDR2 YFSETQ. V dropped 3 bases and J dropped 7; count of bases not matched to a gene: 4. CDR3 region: CASSSGQGGEKLFF. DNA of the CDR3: TGCGCCAGCAGCTCGGGACAGGGAGGTGAAAAACTGTTTTTT.

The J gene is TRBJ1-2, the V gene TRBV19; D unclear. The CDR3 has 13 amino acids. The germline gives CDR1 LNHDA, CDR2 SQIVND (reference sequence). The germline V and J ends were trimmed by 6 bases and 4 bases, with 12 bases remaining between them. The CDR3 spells CASSPGVLYGYTF. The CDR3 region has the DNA TGTGCCAGTAGCCCTGGGGTCCTCTATGGCTACACCTTC.

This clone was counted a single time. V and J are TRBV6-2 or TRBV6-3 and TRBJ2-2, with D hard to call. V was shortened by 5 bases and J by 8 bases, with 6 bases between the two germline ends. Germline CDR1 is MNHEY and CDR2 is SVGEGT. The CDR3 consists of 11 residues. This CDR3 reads CASSRAGELFF. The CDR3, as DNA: TGTGCCAGCAGTAGGGCGGGGGAGCTGTTTTTT.

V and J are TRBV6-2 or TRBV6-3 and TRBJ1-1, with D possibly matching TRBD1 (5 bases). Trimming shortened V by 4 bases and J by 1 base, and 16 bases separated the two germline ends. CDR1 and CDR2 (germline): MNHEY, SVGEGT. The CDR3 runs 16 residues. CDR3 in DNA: TGTGCCAGCAGTTTTATCAGGACATCGCAGAACACTGAAGCTTTCTTT. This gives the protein CASSFIRTSQNTEAFF.

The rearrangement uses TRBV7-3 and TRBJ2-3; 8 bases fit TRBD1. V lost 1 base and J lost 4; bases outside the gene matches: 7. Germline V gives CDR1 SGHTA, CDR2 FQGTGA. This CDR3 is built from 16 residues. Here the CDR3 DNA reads TGTGCCAGCAGCTTAATGGGGACAGGCGGTCCAGATACGCAGTATTTT. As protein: CASSLMGTGGPDTQYF.

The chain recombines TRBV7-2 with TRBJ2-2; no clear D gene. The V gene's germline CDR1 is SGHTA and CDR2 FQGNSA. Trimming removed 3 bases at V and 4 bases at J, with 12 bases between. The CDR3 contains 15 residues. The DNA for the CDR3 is TGTGCCAGCAGCTTTACTCTAGGATCCACCGGGGAGCTGTTTTTT. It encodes CASSFTLGSTGELFF.

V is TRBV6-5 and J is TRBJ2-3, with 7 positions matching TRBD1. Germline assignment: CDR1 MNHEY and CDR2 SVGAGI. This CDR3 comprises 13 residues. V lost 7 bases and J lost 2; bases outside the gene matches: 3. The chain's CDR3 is CASTGQITDTQYF. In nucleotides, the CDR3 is TGTGCCAGCACGGGACAGATCACAGATACGCAGTATTTT.

The CDR3 region is CASSSRTSGEETDTQYF. Here the CDR3 DNA reads TGTGCCAGTAGTTCCAGGACTAGCGGGGAAGAGACAGATACGCAGTATTTT. V gene TRBV19 combines with J gene TRBJ2-3, with 12 positions matching TRBD2. The CDR3 spans 17 residues. Trimming at V came to 5 bases and at J to 3 bases, leaving 9 bases not matched to a gene. The V gene's germline CDR1 is LNHDA and CDR2 SQIVND (reference sequence).

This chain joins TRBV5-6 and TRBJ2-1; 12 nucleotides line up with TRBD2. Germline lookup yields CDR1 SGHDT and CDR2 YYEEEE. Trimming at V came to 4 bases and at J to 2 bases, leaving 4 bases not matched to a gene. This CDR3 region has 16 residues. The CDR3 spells CASSGLAGTPYNEQFF. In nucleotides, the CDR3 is TGTGCCAGCAGCGGACTAGCGGGAACCCCCTACAATGAGCAGTTCTTC. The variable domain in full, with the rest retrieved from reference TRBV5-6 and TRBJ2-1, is DAGVTQSPTHLIKTRGQQVTLRCSPKSGHDTVSWYQQALGQGPQFIFQYYEEEERQRGNFPDRFSGHQFPNYSSELNVNALLLGDSALYLCASSGLAGTPYNEQFFGPGTRLTVL.

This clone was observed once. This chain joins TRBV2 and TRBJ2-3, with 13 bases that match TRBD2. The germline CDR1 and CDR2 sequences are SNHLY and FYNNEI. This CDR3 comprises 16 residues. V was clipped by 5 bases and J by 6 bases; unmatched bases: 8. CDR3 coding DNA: TGTGCCAGCAGTCCGACTAGCGGGGGGAAATCGGATACGCAGTATTTT. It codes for CASSPTSGGKSDTQYF. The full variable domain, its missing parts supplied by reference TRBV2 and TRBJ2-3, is EPEVTQTPSHQVTQMGQEVILRCVPISNHLYFYWYRQILGQKVEFLVSFYNNEISEKSEIFDDQFSVERPDGSNFTLKIRSTKLEDSAMYFCASSPTSGGKSDTQYFGPGTRLTVL.

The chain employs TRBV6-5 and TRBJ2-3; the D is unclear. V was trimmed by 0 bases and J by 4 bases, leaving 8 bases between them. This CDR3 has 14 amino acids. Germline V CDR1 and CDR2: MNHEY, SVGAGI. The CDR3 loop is CASSYSFKPDTQYF. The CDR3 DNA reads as TGTGCCAGCAGTTACTCGTTCAAGCCAGATACGCAGTATTTT.

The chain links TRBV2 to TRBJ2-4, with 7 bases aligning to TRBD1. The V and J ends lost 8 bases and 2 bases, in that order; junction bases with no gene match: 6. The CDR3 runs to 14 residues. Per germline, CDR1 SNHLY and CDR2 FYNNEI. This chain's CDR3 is CASSSGGPKNIQYF. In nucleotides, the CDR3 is TGTGCCAGCTCCTCAGGGGGACCCAAAAACATTCAGTACTTC.

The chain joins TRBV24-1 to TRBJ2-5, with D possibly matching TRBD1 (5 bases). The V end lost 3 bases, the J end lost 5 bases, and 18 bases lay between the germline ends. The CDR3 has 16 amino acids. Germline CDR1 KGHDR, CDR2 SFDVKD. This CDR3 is CATSDGQGRMKETQYF. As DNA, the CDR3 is TGTGCCACCAGTGATGGGCAGGGAAGGATGAAGGAGACCCAGTACTTC.

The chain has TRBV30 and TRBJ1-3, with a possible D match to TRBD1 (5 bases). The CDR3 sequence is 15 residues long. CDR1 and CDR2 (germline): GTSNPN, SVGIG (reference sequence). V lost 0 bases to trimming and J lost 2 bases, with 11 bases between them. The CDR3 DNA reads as TGTGCCTGGAGTGTACCAGGGATCGCTGGAAACACCATATATTTT. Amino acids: CAWSVPGIAGNTIYF.

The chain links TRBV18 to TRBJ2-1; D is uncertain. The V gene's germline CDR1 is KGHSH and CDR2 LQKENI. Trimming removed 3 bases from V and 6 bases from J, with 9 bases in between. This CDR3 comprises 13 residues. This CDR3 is CASSPGNGNEQFF. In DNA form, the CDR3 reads TGTGCCAGCTCACCGGGCAACGGCAATGAGCAGTTCTTC.

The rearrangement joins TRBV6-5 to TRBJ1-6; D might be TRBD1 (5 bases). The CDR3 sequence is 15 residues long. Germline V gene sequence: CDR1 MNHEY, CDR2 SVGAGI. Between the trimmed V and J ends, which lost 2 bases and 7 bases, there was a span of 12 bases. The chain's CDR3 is CASSYGYRQNSPLHF. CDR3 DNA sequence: TGTGCCAGCAGTTACGGTTACAGACAGAATTCACCCCTCCACTTT.

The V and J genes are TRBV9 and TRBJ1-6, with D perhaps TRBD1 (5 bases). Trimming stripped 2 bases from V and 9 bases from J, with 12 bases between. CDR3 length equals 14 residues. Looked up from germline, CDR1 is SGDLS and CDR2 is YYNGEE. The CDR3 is CASSVRGSGSPLHF. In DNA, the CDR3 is TGTGCCAGCAGCGTTCGGGGCAGCGGTTCACCCCTCCACTTT.

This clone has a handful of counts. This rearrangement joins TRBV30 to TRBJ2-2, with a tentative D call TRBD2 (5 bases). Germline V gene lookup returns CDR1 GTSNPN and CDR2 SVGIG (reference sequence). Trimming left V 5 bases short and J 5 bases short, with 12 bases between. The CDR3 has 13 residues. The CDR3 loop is CAWSMAGTGELFF. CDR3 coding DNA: TGTGCCTGGTCTATGGCGGGTACCGGGGAGCTGTTTTTT.

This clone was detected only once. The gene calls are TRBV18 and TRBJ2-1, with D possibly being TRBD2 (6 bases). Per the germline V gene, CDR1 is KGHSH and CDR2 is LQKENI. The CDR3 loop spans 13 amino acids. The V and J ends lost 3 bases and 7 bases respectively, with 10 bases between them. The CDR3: CASSPGLGNEQFF. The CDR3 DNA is TGTGCCAGCTCACCGGGACTTGGTAATGAGCAGTTCTTC.

The CDR3, as DNA: TGTGCCAGCAGCCAAGCGTTCGACCGAAGGGGTCAGACGCAGTATTTT. Encoded protein: CASSQAFDRRGQTQYF. The V gene is TRBV3-1 (or the pseudogene TRBV3-2), the J gene TRBJ2-3; TRBD1 might be the D (5 bases). The germline V gene encodes CDR1 LGHDT and CDR2 YNNKEL (reference sequence). With 1 base removed from V and 9 bases from J, the gap between germline ends came to 20 bases. The CDR3 is made up of 16 amino acids.